Listed below are T cell receptor beta chains from one sample, sequenced in a study of T cell responses to AZD1222 COVID-19 vaccine. Clones were read by immunoSEQ multiplex PCR, and TCRdb kept only the in-frame ones, dropping some. The sample holds about 140,000 clones; 90% to 95% are singletons and the top ten take more than 0.85%. Here the sequenced sample was peripheral blood, taken on day 0 of MenACWY control vaccination. These receptor sequences come from an adult in good health. Both conserved end residues are part of each CDR3. The order of the fields is CDR3 DNA, CDR3 protein, clone size, J gene, V gene, D gene. A D gene is named only where the DNA matches it firmly. Part of the rows lack a size; the others show once, few, many or a class for expanded clones.

CDR3 DNA: TGCGCCAGCAGTGAGTGTAGCGGGACTATTCGCCGACGTCCTTGGGAGCAGTACTTC; CDR3 protein: CASSECSGTIRRRPWEQYF; clone size: NA; J gene: TRBJ2-7; V gene: TRBV10-1; D gene: TRBD2
CDR3 DNA: TGTGCCAGCAGCTTGGCACAGGGAGGCAGAGATACGCAGTATTTT; CDR3 protein: CASSLAQGGRDTQYF; clone size: NA; J gene: TRBJ2-3; V gene: TRBV5-4; D gene: NA
CDR3 DNA: TGTGCCAGCAGCTTCCAGGGACACCTCCTCTCCTCTGGAAACACCATATATTTT; CDR3 protein: CASSFQGHLLSSGNTIYF; clone size: once; J gene: TRBJ1-3; V gene: TRBV5-8; D gene: NA
CDR3 DNA: TGTGCCAGCAGTTTGGGGTCAGGGTTAGAGCAGTACTTC; CDR3 protein: CASSLGSGLEQYF; clone size: once; J gene: TRBJ2-7; V gene: TRBV12-3/TRBV12-4; D gene: NA
CDR3 DNA: TGTGCCAGCTTATTACGGACCCTCTCCTACGAGCAGTACTTC; CDR3 protein: CASLLRTLSYEQYF; clone size: NA; J gene: TRBJ2-7; V gene: TRBV6-5; D gene: NA
CDR3 DNA: TGTGCCAGCAGAACGGGGGTGGTAGAGACCCAGTACTTC; CDR3 protein: CASRTGVVETQYF; clone size: NA; J gene: TRBJ2-5; V gene: TRBV28; D gene: NA
CDR3 DNA: TGCGCCAGCAAGGGGACGCTCGAAAAACTGTTTTTT; CDR3 protein: CASKGTLEKLFF; clone size: NA; J gene: TRBJ1-4; V gene: TRBV5-1; D gene: NA
CDR3 DNA: TGTGCCAGCAGTAACCAAAGAGGGGAGCAGTTCTTC; CDR3 protein: CASSNQRGEQFF; clone size: NA; J gene: TRBJ2-1; V gene: TRBV28; D gene: NA
CDR3 DNA: TGTGCCAGCTTGGGGCGGAAACCGTATAGCAATCAGCCCCAGCATTTT; CDR3 protein: CASLGRKPYSNQPQHF; clone size: NA; J gene: TRBJ1-5; V gene: TRBV2; D gene: NA
CDR3 DNA: TGTGCCAGCAGGGCCGGAACCTACGAGCAGTACTTC; CDR3 protein: CASRAGTYEQYF; clone size: NA; J gene: TRBJ2-7; V gene: TRBV28; D gene: NA
CDR3 DNA: TGTGCCAGCAGCCAAGTATTGATTGGTAAGGGTGGCACTGAAGCTTTCTTT; CDR3 protein: CASSQVLIGKGGTEAFF; clone size: NA; J gene: TRBJ1-1; V gene: TRBV3-1/TRBV3-2; D gene: NA
CDR3 DNA: TGTGCCAGCAGTGAATTGGGACGGGACAGTCAGCATTTT; CDR3 protein: CASSELGRDSQHF; clone size: NA; J gene: TRBJ1-5; V gene: TRBV6-1; D gene: TRBD1
CDR3 DNA: TGTGCCAGCAGCGTCAGGCGGGAGGGCCGCGAGCAGTACTTC; CDR3 protein: CASSVRREGREQYF; clone size: NA; J gene: TRBJ2-7; V gene: TRBV9; D gene: TRBD2
CDR3 DNA: TGCGCCAGCAGCTTGGACATGACCAACGTCCTGACTTTC; CDR3 protein: CASSLDMTNVLTF; clone size: NA; J gene: TRBJ2-6; V gene: TRBV5-1; D gene: NA
CDR3 DNA: TGTGCCAGCACCAAGACAGGGGGTTTGAGAAGCAATCAGCCCCAGCATTTT; CDR3 protein: CASTKTGGLRSNQPQHF; clone size: NA; J gene: TRBJ1-5; V gene: TRBV28; D gene: TRBD1
CDR3 DNA: TGTGCCAGCAGCTTGTTGGCGGGGGCTAGCACCGGGGAGCTGTTTTTT; CDR3 protein: CASSLLAGASTGELFF; clone size: NA; J gene: TRBJ2-2; V gene: TRBV5-6; D gene: NA
CDR3 DNA: TGTGCCAGCAGGGGACGAGGGAGCTCGGAGACCCAGTACTTC; CDR3 protein: CASRGRGSSETQYF; clone size: NA; J gene: TRBJ2-5; V gene: TRBV2; D gene: NA